One and the same sample provided the 5 T cell receptor beta chains below, sequenced in a study of blood T cell repertoires in COVID-19. Using immunoSEQ multiplex PCR, the repertoire was profiled, and TCRdb retains in-frame clones only, with some absent. The top ten hold 3.1% of the sample, which has around 97,000 clones, roughly nine tenths seen once. The source material was peripheral blood. The receptor set was obtained from a man aged 50-59 years in a cohort sampled during active COVID-19.

The J gene is TRBJ2-7, the V gene TRBV6-5; the D gene is possibly TRBD2 (6 bases). The germline V gene has CDR1 MNHEY and CDR2 SVGAGI. The length of the CDR3 is 14 residues. The ends were cut back, 6 bases at V and 9 bases at J, with 21 bases in the middle. CDR3 sequence: CASSPGPGVGGQYV. The CDR3 bases are TGTGCCAGCAGCCCGGGACCGGGAGTTGGTGGGCAGTACGTC.

The chain's CDR3 is CASSETGLGGYTF. Written as DNA, the CDR3 is TGTGCCAGTAGTGAAACAGGGTTAGGGGGCTACACCTTC. The rearrangement uses TRBV19 and TRBJ1-2; tentatively, D is TRBD1 (6 bases). The germline gives CDR1 LNHDA, CDR2 SQIVND (reference sequence). CDR3 length: 13 residues. The V end was cut by 5 bases, the J end by 8 bases, with 15 bases between.

The V and J genes are TRBV6-6 and TRBJ1-6; 7 nucleotides line up with TRBD1. The V segment lost 6 bases and the J segment 6 bases; nucleotides outside the gene matches: 11. This CDR3 is built from 16 residues. The germline V gene has CDR1 MNHNY and CDR2 SVGAGI (reference sequence). The CDR3, as DNA: TGTGCCAGCAGGCAGGCGTCGGGACAGCTTAATTCACCCCTCCACTTT. Residues: CASRQASGQLNSPLHF.

The chain uses TRBV5-4 and TRBJ2-1, with 10 bases that match TRBD1. Germline CDR1 is SGHNT and CDR2 is YYREEE (reference sequence). This CDR3 comprises 14 residues. J lost 8 bases, V lost 0 bases, and 2 bases had no gene match. Written as DNA, the CDR3 is TGTGCCAGCAGCTTGGTGGGGACAGGGGATGAGCAGTTCTTC. Residues: CASSLVGTGDEQFF.

V usage is TRBV5-6 and J usage is TRBJ1-1; D not certain. The CDR3 runs 15 residues. The germline CDR1 and CDR2 sequences are SGHDT and YYEEEE. The V and J ends lost 0 bases and 3 bases respectively, with 12 bases between them. The CDR3 DNA reads TGTGCCAGCAGCTTGGATATAGGGAGAGACACTGAAGCTTTCTTT. This sequence encodes CASSLDIGRDTEAFF. The variable domain in full, with the rest retrieved from reference TRBV5-6 and TRBJ1-1, is DAGVTQSPTHLIKTRGQQVTLRCSPKSGHDTVSWYQQALGQGPQFIFQYYEEEERQRGNFPDRFSGHQFPNYSSELNVNALLLGDSALYLCASSLDIGRDTEAFFGQGTRLTVV.